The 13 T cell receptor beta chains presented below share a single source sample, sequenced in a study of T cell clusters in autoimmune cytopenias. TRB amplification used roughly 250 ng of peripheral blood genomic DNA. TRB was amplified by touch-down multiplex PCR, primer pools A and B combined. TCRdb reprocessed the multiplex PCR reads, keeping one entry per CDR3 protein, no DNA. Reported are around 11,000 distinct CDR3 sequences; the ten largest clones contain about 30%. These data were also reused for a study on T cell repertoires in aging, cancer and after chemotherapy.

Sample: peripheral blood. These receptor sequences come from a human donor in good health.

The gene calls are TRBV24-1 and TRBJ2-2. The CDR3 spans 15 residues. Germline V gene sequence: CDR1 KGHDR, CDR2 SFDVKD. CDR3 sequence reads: CATSDSTKNTGELFF.

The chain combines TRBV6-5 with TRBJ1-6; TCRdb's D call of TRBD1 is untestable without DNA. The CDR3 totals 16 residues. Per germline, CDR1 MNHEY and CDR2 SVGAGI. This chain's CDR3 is CASSHLTGKGNSPLHF.

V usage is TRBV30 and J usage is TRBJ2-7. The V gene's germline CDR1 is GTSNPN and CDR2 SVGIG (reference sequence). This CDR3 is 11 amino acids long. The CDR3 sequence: CAWSNFPEQYF.

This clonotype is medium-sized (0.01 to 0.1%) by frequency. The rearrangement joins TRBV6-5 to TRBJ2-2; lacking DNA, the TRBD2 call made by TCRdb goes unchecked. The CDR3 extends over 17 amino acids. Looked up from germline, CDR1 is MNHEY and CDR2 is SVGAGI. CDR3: CASSYSRLAGVTGELFF.

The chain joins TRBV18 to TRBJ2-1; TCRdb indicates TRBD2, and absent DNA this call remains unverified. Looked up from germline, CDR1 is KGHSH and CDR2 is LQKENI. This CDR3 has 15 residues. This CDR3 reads CASSPPSGRAIEQFF. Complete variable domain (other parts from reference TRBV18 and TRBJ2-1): NAGVMQNPRHLVRRRGQEARLRCSPMKGHSHVYWYRQLPEEGLKFMVYLQKENIIDESGMPKERFSAEFPKEGPSILRIQQVVRGDSAAYFCASSPPSGRAIEQFFGPGTRLTVL.

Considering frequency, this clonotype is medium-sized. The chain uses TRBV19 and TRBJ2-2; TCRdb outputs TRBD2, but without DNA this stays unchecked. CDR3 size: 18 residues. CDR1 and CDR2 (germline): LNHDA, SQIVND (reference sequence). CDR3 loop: CASSGLRTSGRRTGELFF.

The CDR3 protein is CASSPGTGNYEQYF. The chain carries TRBV5-5 and TRBJ2-7; TCRdb proposes TRBD1, but this gene call is untestable without DNA. CDR1 and CDR2 from the germline V gene are SGHKS and YYEKEE (reference sequence). CDR3 length: 14 residues.

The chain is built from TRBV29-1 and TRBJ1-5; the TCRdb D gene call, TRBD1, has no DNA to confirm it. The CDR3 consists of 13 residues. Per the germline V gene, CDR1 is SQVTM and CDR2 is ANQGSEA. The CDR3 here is CSVWTDSNQPQHF.

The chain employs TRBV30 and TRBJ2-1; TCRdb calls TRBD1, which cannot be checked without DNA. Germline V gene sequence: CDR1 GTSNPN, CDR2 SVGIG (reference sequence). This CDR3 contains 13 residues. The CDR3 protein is CAWSVRRADEQFF.

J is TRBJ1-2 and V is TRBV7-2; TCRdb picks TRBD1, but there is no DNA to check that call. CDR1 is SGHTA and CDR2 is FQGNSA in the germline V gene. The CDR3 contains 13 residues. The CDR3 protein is CASSPGFGDGYTF.

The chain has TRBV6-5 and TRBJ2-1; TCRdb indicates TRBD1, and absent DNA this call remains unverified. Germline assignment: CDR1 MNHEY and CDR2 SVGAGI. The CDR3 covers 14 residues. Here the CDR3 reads CASSQTGDYNEQFF.

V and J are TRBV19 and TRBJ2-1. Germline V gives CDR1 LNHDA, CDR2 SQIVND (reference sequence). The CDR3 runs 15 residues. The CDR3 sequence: CASSEASRGLIKQFF.

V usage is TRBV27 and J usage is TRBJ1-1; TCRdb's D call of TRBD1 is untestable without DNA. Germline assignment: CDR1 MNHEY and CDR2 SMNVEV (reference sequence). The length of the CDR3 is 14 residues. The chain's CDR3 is CASSLGVEVHEAFF.